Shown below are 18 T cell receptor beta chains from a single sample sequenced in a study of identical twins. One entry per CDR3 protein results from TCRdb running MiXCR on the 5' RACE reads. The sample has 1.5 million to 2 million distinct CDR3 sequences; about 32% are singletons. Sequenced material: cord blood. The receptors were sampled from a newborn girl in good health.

Here the CDR3 reads CSGLAGAGGKQFF. CDR3 sequence (DNA): TGCAGTGGACTAGCGGGGGCCGGAGGTAAGCAGTTCTTC. The V call is TRBV20-1, the J call TRBJ2-1; 12 bases line up with TRBD2. With 7 bases clipped from V and 11 bases from J, the junction kept 9 bases outside the gene matches. Germline lookup yields CDR1 DFQATT and CDR2 SNEGSKA (reference sequence). The CDR3 spans 13 residues.

The CDR3 reads CASSLDPGLAGDYEQYF. Here the CDR3 DNA reads TGTGCCAGCAGCTTAGATCCCGGACTAGCGGGGGACTACGAGCAGTACTTC. This chain uses TRBV11-2 with TRBJ2-7, with 13 bases identical to TRBD2. CDR3 size: 17 residues. The germline V gene has CDR1 SGHAT and CDR2 FQNNGV. V lost 0 bases to trimming and J lost 3 bases; unmatched junction nucleotides: 5.

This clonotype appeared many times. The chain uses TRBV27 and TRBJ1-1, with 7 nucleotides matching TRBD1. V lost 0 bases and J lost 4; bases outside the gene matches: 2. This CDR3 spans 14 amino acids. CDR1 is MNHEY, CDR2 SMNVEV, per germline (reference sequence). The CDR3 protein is CASSLSAGGTEAFF. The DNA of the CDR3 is TGTGCCAGCAGTTTATCAGCAGGGGGCACTGAAGCTTTCTTT.

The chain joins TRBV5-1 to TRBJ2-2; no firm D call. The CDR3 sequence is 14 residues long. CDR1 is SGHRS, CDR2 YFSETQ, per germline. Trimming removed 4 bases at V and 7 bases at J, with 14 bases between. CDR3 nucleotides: TGCGCCAGCAGCCCACGGGCCGCAGGCGGGGAGCTGTTTTTT. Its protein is CASSPRAAGGELFF.

The DNA for the CDR3 is TGTGCCAGCAGCCATCGGACTAGGGGCACCGGGGAGCTGTTTTTT. This gives the protein CASSHRTRGTGELFF. The genes are TRBV14 and TRBJ2-2, with 7 positions matching TRBD2. The trim removed 3 bases at V and 4 bases at J, leaving 5 bases unmatched. Looked up from germline, CDR1 is SGHDN and CDR2 is FVKESK. This CDR3 comprises 15 residues.

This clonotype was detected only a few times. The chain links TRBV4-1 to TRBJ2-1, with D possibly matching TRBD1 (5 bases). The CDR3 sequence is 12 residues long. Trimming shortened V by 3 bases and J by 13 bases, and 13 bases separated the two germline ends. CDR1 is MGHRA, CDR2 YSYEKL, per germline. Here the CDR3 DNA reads TGCGCCAGCAGCCATATCAGGGATGCCCAGTTCTTC. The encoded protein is CASSHIRDAQFF.

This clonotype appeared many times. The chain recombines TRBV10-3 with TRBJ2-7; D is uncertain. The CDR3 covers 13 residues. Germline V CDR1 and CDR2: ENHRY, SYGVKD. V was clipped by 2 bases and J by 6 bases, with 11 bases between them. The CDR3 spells CAISEVTKGEQYF. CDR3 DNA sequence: TGTGCCATCAGTGAGGTTACCAAGGGCGAGCAGTACTTC.

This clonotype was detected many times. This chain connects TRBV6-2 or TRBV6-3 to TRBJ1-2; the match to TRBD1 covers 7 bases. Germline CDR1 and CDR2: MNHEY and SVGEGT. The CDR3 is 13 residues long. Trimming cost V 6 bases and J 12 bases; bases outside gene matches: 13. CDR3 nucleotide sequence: TGTGCCAGCAGCCTTAAGACAGGGCGTTCGGACACCTTC. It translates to CASSLKTGRSDTF.

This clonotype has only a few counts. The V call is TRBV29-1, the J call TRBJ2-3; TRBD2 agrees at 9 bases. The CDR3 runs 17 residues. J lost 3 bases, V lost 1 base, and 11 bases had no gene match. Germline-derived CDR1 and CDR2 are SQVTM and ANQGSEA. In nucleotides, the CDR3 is TGCAGCGTTGAAGCTCCGACTAGCGGAGTCAGGACAGATACGCAGTATTTT. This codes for CSVEAPTSGVRTDTQYF.

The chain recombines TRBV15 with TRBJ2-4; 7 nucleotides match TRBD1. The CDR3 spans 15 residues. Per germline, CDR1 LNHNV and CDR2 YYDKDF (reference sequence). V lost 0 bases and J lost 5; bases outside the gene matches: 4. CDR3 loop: CATSREGTAQNIQYF. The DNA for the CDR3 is TGTGCCACCAGCAGAGAAGGGACAGCACAAAACATTCAGTACTTC.

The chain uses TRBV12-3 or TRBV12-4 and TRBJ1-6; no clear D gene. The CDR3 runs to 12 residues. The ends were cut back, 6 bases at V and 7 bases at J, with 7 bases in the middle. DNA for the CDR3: TGTGCCAGCAGCACGGACAATTCACCCCTCCACTTT. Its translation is CASSTDNSPLHF.

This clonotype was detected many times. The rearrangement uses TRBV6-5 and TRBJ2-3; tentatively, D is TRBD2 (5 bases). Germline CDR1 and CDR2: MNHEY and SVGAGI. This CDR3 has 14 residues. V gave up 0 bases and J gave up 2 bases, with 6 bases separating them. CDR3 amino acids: CASSYSRATDTQYF. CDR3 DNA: TGTGCCAGCAGTTACTCGCGGGCCACAGATACGCAGTATTTT.

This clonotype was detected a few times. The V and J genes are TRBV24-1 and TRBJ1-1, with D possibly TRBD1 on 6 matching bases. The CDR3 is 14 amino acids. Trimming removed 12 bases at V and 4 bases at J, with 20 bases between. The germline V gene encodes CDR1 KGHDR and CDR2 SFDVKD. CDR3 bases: TGTGCCGCTGACAGGTGGGAGTTTTTCACTGAAGCTTTCTTT. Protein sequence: CAADRWEFFTEAFF.

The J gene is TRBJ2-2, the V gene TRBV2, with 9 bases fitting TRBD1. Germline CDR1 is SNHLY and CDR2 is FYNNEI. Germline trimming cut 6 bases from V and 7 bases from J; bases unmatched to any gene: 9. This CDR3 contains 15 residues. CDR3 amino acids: CASSPRQGGIGELFF. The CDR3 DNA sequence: TGTGCCAGCAGCCCTCGACAGGGGGGTATCGGGGAGCTGTTTTTT.

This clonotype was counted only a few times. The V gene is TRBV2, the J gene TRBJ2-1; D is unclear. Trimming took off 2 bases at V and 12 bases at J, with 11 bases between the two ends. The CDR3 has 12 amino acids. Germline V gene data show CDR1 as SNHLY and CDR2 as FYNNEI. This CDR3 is CASSERTLMQFF. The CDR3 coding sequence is TGTGCCAGCAGTGAACGGACCCTTATGCAGTTCTTC.

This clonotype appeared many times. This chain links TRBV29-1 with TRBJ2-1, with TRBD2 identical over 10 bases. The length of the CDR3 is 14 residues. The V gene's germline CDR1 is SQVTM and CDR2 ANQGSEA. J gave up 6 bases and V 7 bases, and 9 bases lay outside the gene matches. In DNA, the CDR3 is TGCAGCGGGAGCCTAGCGGGAGATCTCAATGAGCAGTTCTTC. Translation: CSGSLAGDLNEQFF.

Written as DNA, the CDR3 is TGTGCCAGCAGTTTAGGGCAGGGGGTAGTTGGGGAAAAACTGTTTTTT. Encoded protein: CASSLGQGVVGEKLFF. The chain joins TRBV12-3 or TRBV12-4 to TRBJ1-4, with TRBD1 identical over 7 bases. After removal of 1 base from V and 8 bases from J, the junction contained 10 bases not matched to a gene. The CDR3 has 16 amino acids.

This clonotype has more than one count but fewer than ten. CDR3 bases: TGTGCCAGCAGCCTACACTCCAGCGGAGACAATGAGCAGTTCTTC. Encoded protein: CASSLHSSGDNEQFF. The chain joins TRBV11-3 to TRBJ2-1; weak D call: TRBD2 (5 bases). The V gene lost 5 bases and the J gene lost 5 bases, with 16 bases spanning the gap. Germline V lookup: CDR1 SGHNT, CDR2 YENEEA. The CDR3 is 15 amino acids.